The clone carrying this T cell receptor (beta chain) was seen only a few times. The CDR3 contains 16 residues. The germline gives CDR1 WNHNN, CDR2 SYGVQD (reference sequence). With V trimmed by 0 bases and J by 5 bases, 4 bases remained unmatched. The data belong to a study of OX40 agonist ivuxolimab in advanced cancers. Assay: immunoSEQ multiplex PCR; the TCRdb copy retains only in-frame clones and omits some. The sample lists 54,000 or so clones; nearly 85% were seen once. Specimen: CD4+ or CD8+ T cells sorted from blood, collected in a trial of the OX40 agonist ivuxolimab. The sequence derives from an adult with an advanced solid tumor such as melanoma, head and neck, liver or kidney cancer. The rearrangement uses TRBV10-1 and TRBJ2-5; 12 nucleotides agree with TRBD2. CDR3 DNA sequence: TGCGCCAGCAGTGAGTCGACTAGCGGGAGTACCGAGACCCAGTACTTC. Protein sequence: CASSESTSGSTETQYF.